This T cell receptor (beta chain) stems from a study of blood T cells in healthy people across ages. Turning to the study itself: Template switching captured about one barcoded beta molecule per two T cells. Study-level findings and limits: Nothing was known about donor CMV status, and this possibly confounded expanded clonotype changes. Observed TCR beta diversity per million T cells went down as age went up. This fall followed a roughly linear course with age.

Of note for this clonotype: Antigen: not known.

Sample-barcoded 5' priming and a J-beta primer mix drove a second PCR of roughly 6 to 12 cycles. Each of the cDNA molecules was tagged by a template-switch adaptor with 12 random nucleotides. MiXCR was run by TCRdb on the 5' RACE reads, yielding one entry per CDR3 protein. The sample carries around 940,000 distinct CDR3 sequences, 45% to 60% recorded once. V lost 2 bases and J lost 5; bases outside the gene matches: 6. This CDR3 spans 15 amino acids. The germline V gene has CDR1 SGHTA and CDR2 FQGNSA. The clonotype was recovered from a woman aged 60-70 years in good health. Sequencing used blood. V and J are TRBV7-2 and TRBJ2-1, with 7 bases lining up with TRBD2. CDR3 loop: CASSLSAGVHNEQFF. The CDR3 coding sequence is TGTGCCAGCAGCTTAAGTGCGGGAGTCCACAATGAGCAGTTCTTC. Based on the CDR3 plus reference TRBV7-2 and TRBJ2-1, the full variable domain is GAGVSQSPSNKVTEKGKDVELRCDPISGHTALYWYRQSLGQGLEFLIYFQGNSAPDKSGLPSDRFSAERTGGSVSTLTIQRTQQEDSAVYLCASSLSAGVHNEQFFGPGTRLTVL.